This T cell receptor beta chain was captured by sequencing in a study of OX40 agonist ivuxolimab in advanced cancers. Regarding the research as a whole: Ivuxolimab was a fully human IgG2 agonistic monoclonal antibody targeting the costimulatory receptor OX40 (CD134). Intravenous ivuxolimab was administered to patients every 2 weeks at six dose levels: 0.01, 0.1, 0.3, 1.5, 3 and 10 mg/kg. Of the roughly 50 dose-escalation patients, hepatocellular carcinoma was present in around 20, melanoma in approximately 15, renal cell carcinoma in 9 and head and neck cancer in 9. A male proportion of roughly 80% and a mean age of around 60 years, ranging from about 20 to 79, were recorded for the dose-escalation cohort. Patients were allowed to have had prior anti-PD-1, anti-PD-L1 or anti-CTLA-4 therapy, and 30% to 40% of the dose-escalation patients had been treated with checkpoint inhibitors. Three dose-escalation patients achieved partial responses, one with hepatocellular carcinoma and two with cutaneous melanoma. The purpose of peripheral TCRbeta sequencing was to test whether ivuxolimab changed TCR sequence diversity and led to clonal T-cell expansion. The paper describes the monotherapy dose-escalation part (N ≈ 50 patients) of the phase I trial of ivuxolimab. Results the study describes overall, beyond this receptor: Low levels of normalized T-cell clonal expansion were also seen in some patients who did not respond. After ivuxolimab, CD8+ T cells had more expanded clones than CD4+ T cells on average. Clonal expansion of both CD4+ and CD8+ blood T cells was observed from baseline to week 6 at doses 0.1 to 3.0 mg/kg. In the 0.1-3.0 mg/kg groups, partial responders had among the lowest normalized peripheral clonal expansion, particularly in CD8+ T cells. The antigen specificity of the peripheral T cells that underwent clonal expansion was not determined.

To sequence the TCRbeta CDR3 region, genomic DNA was isolated from the sorted cells. TCRbeta CDR3 regions were sequenced using the immunoSEQ Assay. The table was pulled from immuneACCESS by TCRdb, which kept in-frame rearrangements only. Such tables lose some clones; where checked, under half of the loss comes from unresolved V genes, and the rest has no known cause. This sample gives roughly 66,000 clones in total; roughly 80% of them show up just once. Of the sample, 2.5% falls within the top ten clones. Turning to this clone: The clone's antigen remains unknown. Base qualities are missing; no much larger clone stands one base away.

The trial excluded patients who had a history of autoimmune disease or who were on systemic immunosuppression. In every dose cohort, peripheral blood was drawn for TCR sequencing at baseline, cycle 4 day 1, and cycle 7 day 1. Samples came from an open-label, multicenter, first-in-human phase I dose-escalation trial of ivuxolimab. The trial enrolled adults with locally advanced or metastatic head and neck squamous cell, hepatocellular, melanoma or renal cell carcinoma. Before TCR sequencing, CD4+ T cells and CD8+ T cells from peripheral blood were sorted into separate populations. The material was CD4+ or CD8+ T cells sorted from blood, obtained in a trial of the OX40 agonist ivuxolimab. This clonotype originated in an adult with an advanced solid tumor such as melanoma, head and neck, liver or kidney cancer.

The bases are TGTGCCAGCAGCCAAGGGACAGGGGGCTACATTCAGTACTTC. This is translated as CASSQGTGGYIQYF. The chain is encoded by TRBV28 joined to TRBJ2-4, with 12 bases matching TRBD1. CDR1 and CDR2 are drawn from the germline V gene: MDHEN, SYDVKM. Counted from cysteine to phenylalanine, this CDR3 has 14 amino acids. The read is trimmed to its CDR3 DNA, 42 bases read in frame from base 1. Clipping removes 6 bases from V and 8 bases from J, with 5 as the unmatched junction base count.